Given below is one T cell receptor (beta chain) in context. The antigen remains undetermined. This sample is drawn from a study of CD8 T cells in ankylosing spondylitis. Study-wide points: Characteristic of ankylosing spondylitis blood, it appeared, was a TCR beta motif comprising about eight highly homologous variants. As reported, disease-linked clones showed significant enrichment in matched ankylosing spondylitis synovial fluid.

Between the trimmed V and J ends, which lost 5 bases and 5 bases, there was a span of 18 bases. CDR3 length equals 15 residues. From germline, CDR1 is WSHSY and CDR2 SAAADI. MiXCR was run by TCRdb on the 5' RACE reads, yielding one entry per CDR3 protein. The repertoire holds about 540,000 distinct CDR3 sequences, with roughly 13% as singletons. The source of this sequence is a male donor with ankylosing spondylitis. The sequenced material came from blood, either unsorted or a sorted T cell fraction (not recorded which). The rearrangement links TRBV10-2 to TRBJ2-5; tentative D call: TRBD2 (6 bases). The CDR3: CASSPELARRETQYF. CDR3 nucleotide sequence: TGCGCCAGCAGTCCGGAGCTAGCGCGAAGGGAGACCCAGTACTTC.